The text below deals with one T cell receptor (beta chain). This clone's antigen is unknown. The record has no base qualities; no much larger clone is one base away. These data originate in a study of OX40 agonist ivuxolimab in advanced cancers. Broadly, across the study: The costimulatory receptor OX40 (CD134) was targeted by ivuxolimab, a fully human IgG2 agonistic monoclonal antibody. Intravenous ivuxolimab was administered to patients every 2 weeks at six dose levels: 0.01, 0.1, 0.3, 1.5, 3 and 10 mg/kg. Among the approximately 50 dose-escalation patients, some 20 had hepatocellular carcinoma, 15 melanoma, 9 renal cell carcinoma and 9 head and neck cancer. A male proportion of roughly 80% and a mean age of approximately 55 years, ranging from roughly 20 to 80, were recorded for the dose-escalation cohort. Prior anti-PD-1, anti-PD-L1 or anti-CTLA-4 therapy was permitted, and checkpoint inhibitors had been received by about two fifths of dose-escalation patients. Three dose-escalation patients achieved partial responses, one with hepatocellular carcinoma and two with cutaneous melanoma. The point of sequencing TCRbeta in the periphery was to test whether ivuxolimab changed TCR sequence diversity and drove clonal T-cell expansion. The paper describes the monotherapy dose-escalation part (N ≈ 52 patients) of the phase I trial of ivuxolimab.

To sequence the TCRbeta CDR3 region, genomic DNA was isolated from the sorted cells. The immunoSEQ Assay was used to sequence the TCRbeta CDR3 regions. This immuneACCESS table, as held by TCRdb, lists in-frame sequences with V and J called but not all clones. Of the missing ones, under half trace to an unresolved V gene in checked studies; the others have no known cause. The sample profile shows 80,000 to 100,000 clones; roughly 87% of them were found once. 0.5% of the sample is taken by the ten largest. The trial excluded patients who had a history of autoimmune disease or were on systemic immunosuppression. Peripheral blood for TCR sequencing was collected from all dose cohorts at baseline, on cycle 4 day 1, and on cycle 7 day 1. Samples came from an open-label, multicenter, first-in-human phase I dose-escalation trial of ivuxolimab. Adults with locally advanced or metastatic melanoma, renal cell, hepatocellular, or head and neck squamous cell carcinoma were enrolled in the trial. CD4+ and CD8+ T cells were sorted separately from peripheral blood before TCR sequencing.

What the research found in general, with its limitations: At doses of 0.1 to 3.0 mg/kg, clonal expansion of both CD4+ and CD8+ blood T cells was observed from baseline to week 6. After ivuxolimab, more expanded clones were found on average in CD8+ T cells than in CD4+ T cells. Antigen specificity was not determined for the clonally expanded peripheral T cells. Low levels of normalized T-cell clonal expansion were also seen in some patients who did not respond. In partial responders in the 0.1-3.0 mg/kg groups, normalized peripheral clonal expansion was found to be among the lowest, especially among CD8+ T cells.

V was cut back by 2 bases and J by 6 bases, leaving a gap of 7 bases between them. The germline V gene encodes CDR1 SGHVS and CDR2 FQNEAQ. The CDR3 measures 12 amino acids from cysteine to phenylalanine. The entry retains the CDR3 DNA only, 36 bases that are in frame from base 1. The sequenced sample was CD4+ or CD8+ T cells sorted from blood, obtained in a trial of the OX40 agonist ivuxolimab. The clonotype comes from an adult with an advanced solid tumor such as melanoma, head and neck, liver or kidney cancer. The chain is made from TRBV7-8 and TRBJ1-2, and TRBD1 may be the D gene, going by 5 matching bases. The bases are TGTGCCAGCAGCTTAAGAGGGGATGGCTACACCTTC. Its translation is CASSLRGDGYTF.